Shown below are 2 T cell receptor beta chains from a single sample sequenced in a study of shared clonotypes between healthy human individuals. Measured with immunoSEQ multiplex PCR; TCRdb has only the in-frame clones, and not every one. The sample has some 580,000 clones; almost 97% are singletons. The sequencing input was naive CD4+ T cells sorted from blood. Subset specified: CD45RA+ positively selected. Every receptor here comes from a woman aged 25-40 years in good health.

CDR3 DNA sequence: TGTGCCAGTACAGGGCCCTCCTACGAGCAGTACTTC. It is translated as CASTGPSYEQYF. This sequence joins TRBV5-4 and TRBJ2-7, with D maybe TRBD1 (6 bases). Trimming shortened V by 8 bases and J by 0 bases, and 9 bases separated the two germline ends. Germline V lookup: CDR1 SGHNT, CDR2 YYREEE (reference sequence). The CDR3 consists of 12 residues.

V usage is TRBV28 and J usage is TRBJ1-5, with D perhaps matching TRBD1 (6 bases). CDR3 length: 15 amino acids. Germline V lookup: CDR1 MDHEN, CDR2 SYDVKM. The ends were cut back, 5 bases at V and 9 bases at J, with 20 bases in the middle. CDR3 amino acids: CASSEDRDDLWPQHF. CDR3 DNA: TGTGCCAGCAGTGAGGACAGAGACGATTTGTGGCCCCAGCATTTT.